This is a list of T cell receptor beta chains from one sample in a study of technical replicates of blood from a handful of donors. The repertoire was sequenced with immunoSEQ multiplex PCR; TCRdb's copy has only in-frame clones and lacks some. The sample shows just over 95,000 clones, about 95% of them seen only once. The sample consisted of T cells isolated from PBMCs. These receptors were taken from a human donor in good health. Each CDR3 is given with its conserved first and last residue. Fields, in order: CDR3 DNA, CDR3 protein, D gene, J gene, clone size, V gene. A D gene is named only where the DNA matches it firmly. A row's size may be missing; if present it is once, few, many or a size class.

CDR3 DNA: TGTGCCAGTAGTAGGGCGTCCTCTGGAAACACCATATATTTT; CDR3 protein: CASSRASSGNTIYF; D gene: NA; J gene: TRBJ1-3; clone size: NA; V gene: TRBV19
CDR3 DNA: TGTGCCAGCAGCTCTCTACAGGGGGCTTTGGAAAAACTGTTTTTT; CDR3 protein: CASSSLQGALEKLFF; D gene: TRBD1; J gene: TRBJ1-4; clone size: NA; V gene: TRBV11-2
CDR3 DNA: TGTGCCAGCAGGGCCTCGGGGTCCACCGGGGAGCTGTTTTTT; CDR3 protein: CASRASGSTGELFF; D gene: NA; J gene: TRBJ2-2; clone size: NA; V gene: TRBV25-1
CDR3 DNA: TGCGCCAGCAGATCGGGAACAGTGATGAACACTGAAGCTTTCTTT; CDR3 protein: CASRSGTVMNTEAFF; D gene: NA; J gene: TRBJ1-1; clone size: NA; V gene: TRBV5-1
CDR3 DNA: TGTGCCAGCAGCTTAGTTTGGGCCTCTGGGGCCAACGTCCTGACTTTC; CDR3 protein: CASSLVWASGANVLTF; D gene: NA; J gene: TRBJ2-6; clone size: NA; V gene: TRBV7-2
CDR3 DNA: TGCGCCAGCAGCCTTAGCTTGGGACTAGCGGAATTATATCCCTACGAGCAGTACTTC; CDR3 protein: CASSLSLGLAELYPYEQYF; D gene: TRBD2; J gene: TRBJ2-7; clone size: NA; V gene: TRBV5-1
CDR3 DNA: TGCGCCAGCAGCTTGAAACTAGCGGGAGGAGGGACCGGGGAGCTGTTTTTT; CDR3 protein: CASSLKLAGGGTGELFF; D gene: TRBD2; J gene: TRBJ2-2; clone size: once; V gene: TRBV5-1
CDR3 DNA: TGTGCCAGCAGCCACGACTTCGACGGACATGTATATTTT; CDR3 protein: CASSHDFDGHVYF; D gene: NA; J gene: TRBJ1-3; clone size: NA; V gene: TRBV14
CDR3 DNA: TGCGCCAGCAGCCAAATTCTACGATGGGAGACCCAGTACTTC; CDR3 protein: CASSQILRWETQYF; D gene: NA; J gene: TRBJ2-5; clone size: NA; V gene: TRBV4-1
CDR3 DNA: TGTGCCAGCACTCAAAGCTCGGGTGCTACAGATACGCAGTATTTT; CDR3 protein: CASTQSSGATDTQYF; D gene: NA; J gene: TRBJ2-3; clone size: NA; V gene: TRBV27
CDR3 DNA: TGCGCCAGTTCCGGGACAGGGTCGGTCGAGCAGTACTTC; CDR3 protein: CASSGTGSVEQYF; D gene: TRBD1; J gene: TRBJ2-7; clone size: NA; V gene: TRBV5-1
CDR3 DNA: TGTGCCACCAGCAGAGATCTAAATAAACAGGCTACGCCCTACGAGCAGTACTTC; CDR3 protein: CATSRDLNKQATPYEQYF; D gene: NA; J gene: TRBJ2-7; clone size: NA; V gene: TRBV15
CDR3 DNA: TGCGCCAGCAGCCTGGGGAGGGGTGAGCAGTTCTTC; CDR3 protein: CASSLGRGEQFF; D gene: TRBD2; J gene: TRBJ2-1; clone size: NA; V gene: TRBV4-1
CDR3 DNA: TGTGCCAGCACCTTGGGAGCGGGTTTGAACACCGGGGAGCTGTTTTTT; CDR3 protein: CASTLGAGLNTGELFF; D gene: NA; J gene: TRBJ2-2; clone size: NA; V gene: TRBV2
CDR3 DNA: TGTGCCATTATACGACGTGGGACTAGCGGCTTCCAAGAGACCCAGTACTTC; CDR3 protein: CAIIRRGTSGFQETQYF; D gene: TRBD2; J gene: TRBJ2-5; clone size: NA; V gene: TRBV19
CDR3 DNA: TGTGCCAGCATGGACAGGTTGCGCAATGAGCAGTTCTTC; CDR3 protein: CASMDRLRNEQFF; D gene: TRBD1; J gene: TRBJ2-1; clone size: NA; V gene: TRBV27
CDR3 DNA: TGCGCCAGCAGTGGGGGGCTGGGTAATTTAAACACTGAAGCTTTCTTT; CDR3 protein: CASSGGLGNLNTEAFF; D gene: NA; J gene: TRBJ1-1; clone size: NA; V gene: TRBV10-1
CDR3 DNA: TGTGCCAGCAGCTTGGACAGGGGGTATGCTGAAGCTTTCTTT; CDR3 protein: CASSLDRGYAEAFF; D gene: TRBD1; J gene: TRBJ1-1; clone size: once; V gene: TRBV27
CDR3 DNA: TGTGCCAGCAGTATAGCGGGAGGTGGGACCTACGAGCAGTACTTC; CDR3 protein: CASSIAGGGTYEQYF; D gene: TRBD2; J gene: TRBJ2-7; clone size: NA; V gene: TRBV27
CDR3 DNA: TGTGCCAGCTCAGATCAACAGGATCAGCCCCAGCATTTT; CDR3 protein: CASSDQQDQPQHF; D gene: NA; J gene: TRBJ1-5; clone size: NA; V gene: TRBV18
CDR3 DNA: TGTGCCAGTAGCGGGGGCACAGATACGCAGTATTTT; CDR3 protein: CASSGGTDTQYF; D gene: TRBD2; J gene: TRBJ2-3; clone size: NA; V gene: TRBV18
CDR3 DNA: TGTGCCAGCAGCCTAAAGACAGGGTTAGATACGCAGTATTTT; CDR3 protein: CASSLKTGLDTQYF; D gene: TRBD1; J gene: TRBJ2-3; clone size: NA; V gene: TRBV7-3
CDR3 DNA: TGCAGCGTTGATGTAACTGAAGCTTTCTTT; CDR3 protein: CSVDVTEAFF; D gene: NA; J gene: TRBJ1-1; clone size: NA; V gene: TRBV29-1
CDR3 DNA: TGTGCCAGCAGGGAGACAGGGACTCGAACTGAAGCTTTCTTT; CDR3 protein: CASRETGTRTEAFF; D gene: TRBD1; J gene: TRBJ1-1; clone size: once; V gene: TRBV6-1
CDR3 DNA: TGTGCCATCAGTGGAGGATACAATGAGCAGTTCTTC; CDR3 protein: CAISGGYNEQFF; D gene: NA; J gene: TRBJ2-1; clone size: NA; V gene: TRBV10-3
CDR3 DNA: TGTGCCAGCGGGCTCGGGGGGTCCTACGAGCAGTACTTC; CDR3 protein: CASGLGGSYEQYF; D gene: TRBD2; J gene: TRBJ2-7; clone size: NA; V gene: TRBV27
CDR3 DNA: TGTGCCAGCAGCGTAGGACAGGGTAGCGAGCAGTTCTTC; CDR3 protein: CASSVGQGSEQFF; D gene: TRBD1; J gene: TRBJ2-1; clone size: NA; V gene: TRBV9
CDR3 DNA: TGTGCCAGCAGCTTAGGACTATCTAATGAGCAGTTCTTC; CDR3 protein: CASSLGLSNEQFF; D gene: NA; J gene: TRBJ2-1; clone size: NA; V gene: TRBV11-2
CDR3 DNA: TGTGCCAGCAGCCAGCTAGAGTTAAACATTCAGTACTTC; CDR3 protein: CASSQLELNIQYF; D gene: NA; J gene: TRBJ2-4; clone size: NA; V gene: TRBV7-9
CDR3 DNA: TGTGCCAGCAGCTTCCACAACTCTGGGGCCAACGTCCTGACTTTC; CDR3 protein: CASSFHNSGANVLTF; D gene: NA; J gene: TRBJ2-6; clone size: NA; V gene: TRBV5-4
CDR3 DNA: TGCGCCAGCACCAATACAGTCGCCATTTTGACAGGCTCGAACACTGAAGCTTTCTTT; CDR3 protein: CASTNTVAILTGSNTEAFF; D gene: NA; J gene: TRBJ1-1; clone size: NA; V gene: TRBV5-1